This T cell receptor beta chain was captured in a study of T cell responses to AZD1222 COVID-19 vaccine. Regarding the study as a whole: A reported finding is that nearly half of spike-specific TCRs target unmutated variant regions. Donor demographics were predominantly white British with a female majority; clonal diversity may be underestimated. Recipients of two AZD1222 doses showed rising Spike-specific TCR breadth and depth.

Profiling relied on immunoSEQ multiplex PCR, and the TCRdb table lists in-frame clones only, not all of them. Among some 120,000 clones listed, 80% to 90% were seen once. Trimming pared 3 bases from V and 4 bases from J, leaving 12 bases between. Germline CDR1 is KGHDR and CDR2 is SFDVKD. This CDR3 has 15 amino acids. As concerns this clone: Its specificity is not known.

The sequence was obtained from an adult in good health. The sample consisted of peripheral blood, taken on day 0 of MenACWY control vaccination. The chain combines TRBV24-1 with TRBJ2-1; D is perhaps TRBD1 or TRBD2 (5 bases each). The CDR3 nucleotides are TGTGCCACCAGTGATCCGACGGGGCCATACAATGAGCAGTTCTTC. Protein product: CATSDPTGPYNEQFF.